This paragraph covers one T cell receptor (beta chain) sequence. Its antigen is not identified. Using its own MiXCR run on the 5' RACE reads, TCRdb lists one record per CDR3 protein. The sample includes 350,000 to 450,000 distinct CDR3 sequences, about 19% seen only once; the top ten take around 9.2%. Trimming at V came to 0 bases and at J to 14 bases, leaving 9 bases not matched to a gene. This CDR3 is built from 14 residues. In germline, CDR1 is LGHNA, CDR2 YNFKEQ. These data are taken from a study of T-cell memory formation after mild COVID-19. Findings of the study overall: Clones that contracted from day 15 to 85 had balanced CD4/CD8; later expanders were CD4+ biased.

The material sequenced was PBMCs or a T cell subset sorted from them (not recorded which). J is TRBJ1-4 and V is TRBV4-2, with 7 bases identical to TRBD1. The sequence was obtained from an adult woman who had mild COVID-19 (a few samples of this study predate the infection). Cell type and time point are not known. The CDR3 loop reads CASSQDREQGSLFF. DNA of the CDR3: TGTGCCAGCAGCCAAGATCGGGAACAGGGGAGTCTGTTTTTT.